These 13 T cell receptor beta chains share one sample of origin, sequenced in a study of cytomegalovirus exposure and HLA in healthy donors. Produced via immunoSEQ multiplex PCR; TCRdb's table is partial and in-frame only. The data contain about 120,000 clones, about 88% of them singletons. Sequencing was performed on PBMCs. These receptors came from a woman aged 18-29 years in good health and CMV-seronegative.

The chain is built from TRBV28 and TRBJ1-2; 8 positions match TRBD1. CDR3 length: 14 residues. The germline CDR1 and CDR2 sequences are MDHEN and SYDVKM. The J segment lost 2 bases and the V segment lost 9 bases, leaving 8 bases of the junction unmatched. CDR3 nucleotides: TGTGCCAGTAGACCGGGACAGGACAACTATGGCTACACCTTC. As protein: CASRPGQDNYGYTF.

This clone has only a few counts. The rearrangement links TRBV5-8 to TRBJ1-1, with D possibly being TRBD1 (5 bases). V lost 0 bases, J lost 4 bases, and 13 bases lay in between. This CDR3 is 15 amino acids long. From germline, CDR1 is SGHTS and CDR2 YDEGEE. The DNA for the CDR3 is TGTGCCAGCAGCTTGGGGTGGGTTAGGGGCACTGAAGCTTTCTTT. Residues: CASSLGWVRGTEAFF.

The chain joins TRBV5-1 to TRBJ2-3; 13 nucleotides agree with TRBD2. The CDR3 length is 17 residues. Germline V CDR1 and CDR2: SGHRS, YFSETQ. Losses at the gene ends were 4 bases for V and 0 bases for J; bases not matched to a gene: 5. The CDR3 sequence is CASSPWTSGGSTDTQYF. Here the CDR3 DNA reads TGCGCCAGCAGCCCGTGGACTAGCGGGGGTAGCACAGATACGCAGTATTTT.

The rearrangement uses TRBV4-1 and TRBJ2-3, with TRBD2 matching over 8 bases. The junction had 5 bases not matched to a gene; V was cut back by 1 base and J by 5 bases. CDR3 length: 15 residues. Germline assignment: CDR1 MGHRA and CDR2 YSYEKL. CDR3 DNA: TGCGCCAGCAGCCAAGCGGGGGGGCTGGAAGATACGCAGTATTTT. Translated, it gives CASSQAGGLEDTQYF.

This chain joins TRBV7-9 and TRBJ1-1; a possible D gene is TRBD1 (5 bases). Per germline, CDR1 SEHNR and CDR2 FQNEAQ (reference sequence). Trimming removed 6 bases from V and 1 base from J, with 9 bases in between. The CDR3 totals 13 residues. This CDR3 is CASRSTGNTEAFF. Written as DNA, the CDR3 is TGTGCCAGCAGATCAACAGGGAACACTGAAGCTTTCTTT.

At least ten counts were recorded for this clone. The CDR3 is CASSQDRRQNTGELFF. CDR3 in DNA: TGCGCCAGCAGCCAAGATCGGCGGCAAAACACCGGGGAGCTGTTTTTT. The V call is TRBV4-3, the J call TRBJ2-2; D unclear. The CDR3 contains 16 residues. Germline V gene lookup returns CDR1 LGHNA and CDR2 YSLEER. Trimming pared 0 bases from V and 2 bases from J, leaving 10 bases between.

The chain joins TRBV10-3 to TRBJ1-2; 8 nucleotides agree with TRBD1. The junction had 6 bases not matched to a gene; V was cut back by 2 bases and J by 13 bases. The CDR3 contains 12 residues. Germline CDR1 ENHRY, CDR2 SYGVKD. The CDR3 loop reads CAISEQGAAITF. Written as DNA, the CDR3 is TGTGCCATCAGTGAGCAGGGGGCCGCGATCACCTTC.

The chain joins TRBV18 to TRBJ1-4; weak D call: TRBD1 (5 bases). Germline V gene lookup returns CDR1 KGHSH and CDR2 LQKENI. The V and J ends lost 6 bases and 8 bases respectively, with 13 bases between them. The CDR3 sequence is 13 residues long. The CDR3 sequence: CASSRSGAEKLFF. CDR3 DNA: TGTGCCAGCTCTAGGTCTGGGGCCGAAAAACTGTTTTTT.

The gene calls are TRBV7-7 and TRBJ2-5, with D perhaps matching TRBD2 (6 bases). CDR1 is SSHAT, CDR2 FNYEAQ, per germline (reference sequence). V lost 5 bases and J lost 5, with 12 bases in between. CDR3 length: 13 amino acids. Written as DNA, the CDR3 is TGTGCCAGCAGCCCATTCGGAGGGGAGACCCAGTACTTC. This sequence encodes CASSPFGGETQYF.

In this sample, this clone turned up once. This chain joins TRBV7-2 and TRBJ2-3, with D perhaps TRBD1 (7 bases). Germline CDR1 and CDR2: SGHTA and FQGNSA. V was cut by 2 bases and J by 5 bases, with 14 bases left in between. The CDR3 loop spans 15 amino acids. The CDR3 DNA sequence: TGTGCCAGCAGCTTAAGGAGGGGGCAAGGAGATACGCAGTATTTT. Translating gives CASSLRRGQGDTQYF.

The chain employs TRBV6-5 and TRBJ1-2, with D uncertain. V gave up 2 bases and J gave up 3 bases, with 7 bases separating them. The germline V gene encodes CDR1 MNHEY and CDR2 SVGAGI. This CDR3 spans 13 amino acids. The DNA for the CDR3 is TGTGCCAGCAGTTACACGGCGGACTATGGCTACACCTTC. Translation gives CASSYTADYGYTF.

J is TRBJ1-2 and V is TRBV28; 8 bases match TRBD1. Looked up from germline, CDR1 is MDHEN and CDR2 is SYDVKM. V dropped 2 bases and J dropped 8; count of bases not matched to a gene: 7. The CDR3 spans 14 residues. CDR3 loop: CASSLGTGGRGYTF. CDR3 DNA: TGTGCCAGCAGTTTAGGAACAGGGGGAAGGGGCTACACCTTC.

This clone was counted between two and nine times. The chain carries TRBV5-1 and TRBJ1-2; unclear D gene. Germline-derived CDR1 and CDR2 are SGHRS and YFSETQ. This CDR3 is built from 16 residues. V lost 7 bases and J lost 6, with 25 bases in between. The CDR3 DNA is TGCGCCAGCCACGGTCCGAGGAAAGGCTATGTTAATGGCTACACCTTC. Protein product: CASHGPRKGYVNGYTF.